This TCR beta chain derives from a study of blood T cell repertoires in COVID-19. Here immunoSEQ multiplex PCR was the method, and the copy in TCRdb shows in-frame clones only, minus some. The table has 52,000 or so clones, roughly 88% seen once. With 1 base removed from V and 1 base from J, the gap between germline ends came to 5 bases. Per the germline V gene, CDR1 is SGHVS and CDR2 is FNYEAQ. CDR3 length: 14 amino acids. The receptor was derived from a man older than 75 with acute or convalescent COVID-19. The specimen sequenced was peripheral blood. The rearrangement links TRBV7-6 to TRBJ2-1; no definite D call. CDR3 sequence reads: CASSLGRSYNEQFF. The CDR3 coding sequence is TGTGCCAGCAGCTTAGGCAGGTCCTACAATGAGCAGTTCTTC.